Reported below is one TCR beta chain. Its antigen is currently unknown. This specimen comes from a study of T cell responses to AZD1222 COVID-19 vaccine. Study findings and constraints: Females outnumbered males among donors, who were mostly white British; clonal diversity was possibly underestimated. Repertoire sampling was restricted to post-peak T cell response timepoints.

Germline V gene lookup returns CDR1 ENHRY and CDR2 SYGVKD. This CDR3 region has 15 residues. Trimming cost V 6 bases and J 1 base; bases outside gene matches: 8. TCRdb's copy holds only in-frame clones and misses some; the assay was immunoSEQ multiplex PCR. Of about 270,000 clones listed, about 94% are singletons. The chain employs TRBV10-3 and TRBJ1-1; 7 positions match TRBD1. Here the sequenced sample was peripheral blood, taken 28 days after the second AZD1222 dose. This clonotype was obtained from an adult who received the AZD1222 COVID-19 vaccine. The chain's CDR3 is CAIRGQGQQNTEAFF. Written as DNA, the CDR3 is TGTGCCATCAGGGGGCAGGGACAGCAGAACACTGAAGCTTTCTTT.